The rows below give T cell receptor beta chains drawn from one sample of a study of cytomegalovirus exposure and HLA in healthy donors. The method was immunoSEQ multiplex PCR; TCRdb's version includes in-frame clones alone and lacks a portion of them. The table lists fewer than 150,000 clones, around three quarters of them singletons. The sample was PBMCs. The receptors originated from a man aged 35-49 years in good health and CMV-seronegative. Each CDR3 is given with its conserved first and last residue. The order of the fields is clone size, J gene, V gene, D gene, CDR3 DNA, CDR3 protein. A D gene is named only where the DNA matches it firmly. Expanded clones get a size class; other rows say once, few or many, or leave the size out.

-,TRBJ2-7,TRBV11-2,-,TGTGCCAGCAGGAGGACAACTACCTCCTACGAGCAGTACTTC,CASRRTTTSYEQYF
-,TRBJ2-5,TRBV2,TRBD2,TGTGCCAGCAGTGGGGGACTAGCGGGACGGGAGACCCAGTACTTC,CASSGGLAGRETQYF
-,TRBJ1-6,TRBV27,TRBD1,TGTGCCACTCACAGGGGGGAGTCCTATAATTCACCCCTCCACTTT,CATHRGESYNSPLHF
-,TRBJ2-7,TRBV4-1,-,TGCGCCAGCAGCCAAGATAGTACCGACTCCTACGAGCAGTACTTC,CASSQDSTDSYEQYF
-,TRBJ1-1,TRBV7-9,TRBD1,TGTGCCAGCAGCCGTCGGACAGGGGGTGACGGCACTGAAGCTTTCTTT,CASSRRTGGDGTEAFF
-,TRBJ2-4,TRBV5-1,TRBD1,TGCGCCAGCAGCTTGGGGGACAGGGGGCGAGGAGGGGACATTCAGTACTTC,CASSLGDRGRGGDIQYF
-,TRBJ2-3,TRBV10-2,TRBD2,TGCGCCAGCAGTGGCACAGCGGGGGGAGATACGCAGTATTTT,CASSGTAGGDTQYF
-,TRBJ2-7,TRBV19,TRBD1,TGTGCCAGTAGTCCGTCGGGACAGGGGGCCGCCTACGAGCAGTACTTC,CASSPSGQGAAYEQYF
-,TRBJ2-2,TRBV7-9,-,TGTGCCAGCAGCCCGCCGGGGAACCAGAGGACCGGGGAGCTGTTTTTT,CASSPPGNQRTGELFF
-,TRBJ2-1,TRBV5-4,TRBD2,TGTGCCAGCAGCGCCGGAGGTAGCGGGAACCATGAGCAGTTCTTC,CASSAGGSGNHEQFF
-,TRBJ1-4,TRBV28,-,TGTGCCAGCAGTTCGAAAGGGACACCACCATGGCGGGAAAAACTGTTTTTT,CASSSKGTPPWREKLFF
-,TRBJ1-1,TRBV14,-,TGTGCCAGCAGCCAAGGTGACCAGGGGATGAACACTGAAGCTTTCTTT,CASSQGDQGMNTEAFF
-,TRBJ2-1,TRBV6-5,TRBD2,TGTGCCAGCAGTTACTCGGTAGCGGGAGGATATAATGAGCAGTTCTTC,CASSYSVAGGYNEQFF
-,TRBJ2-3,TRBV25-1,TRBD2,TGTGCCAGCAGTGAGTCACAGGGAAGCGGGAGAGGCACAGATACGCAGTATTTT,CASSESQGSGRGTDTQYF
-,TRBJ2-7,TRBV18,-,TGTGCCAGCTCACCAAACAGGAATTACGAGCAGTACTTC,CASSPNRNYEQYF
-,TRBJ1-1,TRBV19,-,TGTGCCAGTAGTACTGAAGGGGCGGAGGCTTTCTTT,CASSTEGAEAFF
-,TRBJ1-1,TRBV14,-,TGTGCCAGCAGCCAACAGAACCCGAACACTGAAGCTTTCTTT,CASSQQNPNTEAFF
-,TRBJ2-1,TRBV5-1,TRBD2,TGCGCCAGCAGCCTCATAGCGGGGACTTACTCCTACAATGAGCAGTTCTTC,CASSLIAGTYSYNEQFF
-,TRBJ2-3,TRBV5-4,-,TGTGCCAGCAGCCCACTAAGTAGGGGGGGCGGCACAGATACGCAGTATTTT,CASSPLSRGGGTDTQYF
-,TRBJ1-1,TRBV10-3,TRBD1,TGTGCCATCAGTGTCCCGGGGCAGGGGGGCACTGAAGCTTTCTTT,CAISVPGQGGTEAFF
-,TRBJ2-3,TRBV10-3,TRBD2,TGTGCCATCAAGATTTCAGCGGGAGATCCAGATACGCAGTATTTT,CAIKISAGDPDTQYF
-,TRBJ2-2,TRBV30,-,TGTGCCTGGAAATTTGGAGAGAGGCGGAACACCGGGGAGCTGTTTTTT,CAWKFGERRNTGELFF
-,TRBJ2-3,TRBV5-1,-,TGCGCCAGCAGCTTGGCGCTGGTAGGGGGAGCAGATACGCAGTATTTT,CASSLALVGGADTQYF
-,TRBJ2-5,TRBV7-6,-,TGTGCCAGCAGCCGGATGACAGGCTCAGAGACCCAGTACTTC,CASSRMTGSETQYF
-,TRBJ1-2,TRBV13,-,TGTGCCAGCAGCTTAGACAGAACCCGAAACTATGGCTACACCTTC,CASSLDRTRNYGYTF
-,TRBJ1-5,TRBV28,-,TGTGCCAGCATCCCCTCCGGGTCTGGGCAGCCCCAGCATTTT,CASIPSGSGQPQHF
few,TRBJ1-4,TRBV2,-,TGTGCCAGCAGTGAGCAAGGACTGATTAATGAAAAACTGTTTTTT,CASSEQGLINEKLFF
-,TRBJ1-5,TRBV29-1,-,TGCAGCCTGGTCCCGAGGGATCAGCCCCAGCATTTT,CSLVPRDQPQHF
-,TRBJ2-2,TRBV18,-,TGTGCCAGCTCACCAAGCGCAGGGGACAAGTTGAACACCGGGGAGCTGTTTTTT,CASSPSAGDKLNTGELFF
-,TRBJ2-3,TRBV29-1,-,TGCAGCGCGAGGGCAGGAAAACCAGAAGGAGATACGCAGTATTTT,CSARAGKPEGDTQYF
-,TRBJ2-1,TRBV5-1,TRBD1,TGCGCCAGCAGCACCGGACAGGGACGGGATGAGCAGTTCTTC,CASSTGQGRDEQFF
-,TRBJ2-7,TRBV9,TRBD2,TGTGCCAGCAGCGCCTTTTCCACTAGCGGTTACGACGAGCAGTACTTC,CASSAFSTSGYDEQYF
-,TRBJ2-1,TRBV9,TRBD2,TGTGCCAGCAGCGCGTCCGGGACTAGCTATGGTGAGCAGTTCTTC,CASSASGTSYGEQFF
-,TRBJ2-3,TRBV29-1,TRBD2,TGCAGCGAGCGGGAGGGGGCAGATACGCAGTATTTT,CSEREGADTQYF
-,TRBJ2-7,TRBV6-6,-,TGTGCCAGCAGTAGGGGGACAACGGATAACGAGCAGTACTTC,CASSRGTTDNEQYF
-,TRBJ2-3,TRBV5-1,-,TGCGCCAGCAGGAAAGGACTAGATACGCAGTATTTT,CASRKGLDTQYF
-,TRBJ2-3,TRBV10-3,TRBD2,TGTGCCATCAGTGAGTCGGGGAGGGGAACAGATACGCAGTATTTT,CAISESGRGTDTQYF
-,TRBJ2-3,TRBV11-2,TRBD2,TGTGCCAGCAGAGCCCCTAGCGGGGGTTTAGATACGCAGTATTTT,CASRAPSGGLDTQYF
-,TRBJ1-2,TRBV28,TRBD1,TGTGCCAGCAGTCCCCCGGGACAGCAGTACACCTTC,CASSPPGQQYTF
once,TRBJ2-3,TRBV2,TRBD2,TGTGCCAGCAGGGCTCCGGGAGGCAGGAGCACAGATACGCAGTATTTT,CASRAPGGRSTDTQYF
-,TRBJ2-3,TRBV2,TRBD2,TGTGCCAGTTTCTCCGGAACTAGCGGGGCAGATACGCAGTATTTT,CASFSGTSGADTQYF
few,TRBJ1-2,TRBV6-1,TRBD1,TGTGCCAGCAGCCTTCACCGGGACAGCTATGGCTACACCTTC,CASSLHRDSYGYTF
-,TRBJ1-5,TRBV2,-,TGTGCCAGCAGCAGGGGTAGTAATCAGCCCCAGCATTTT,CASSRGSNQPQHF
-,TRBJ2-5,TRBV29-1,TRBD2,TGCAGCGTTGAAAATTCCGGGGGACTAGCGGGAGTGGGAGAGACCCAGTACTTC,CSVENSGGLAGVGETQYF
-,TRBJ2-6,TRBV25-1,-,TGTGCCAGCAGTGATAGCCGGGTGAGGTCTGGGGCCAACGTCCTGACTTTC,CASSDSRVRSGANVLTF
-,TRBJ2-3,TRBV27,-,TGTGCCAGCAGTTTTGGTGAGGGGACACGGTATACGCAGTATTTT,CASSFGEGTRYTQYF
once,TRBJ2-7,TRBV7-9,TRBD1,TGTGCCAGCAGCTTAGGACAGGGATTCTACGAGCAGTACTTC,CASSLGQGFYEQYF
-,TRBJ2-3,TRBV2,TRBD2,TGTGCCAGCAGTGGGGGACTAGCTCAGGCAGATACGCAGTATTTT,CASSGGLAQADTQYF
few,TRBJ2-6,TRBV7-3,-,TGTGCCAGCAGCTCACAGGATTCTGGGGCCAACGTCCTGACTTTC,CASSSQDSGANVLTF
-,TRBJ1-1,TRBV2,-,TGTGCCAGCAACCCAGGGGTAAACACTGAAGCTTTCTTT,CASNPGVNTEAFF
-,TRBJ2-7,TRBV2,-,TGTGCCAGCAGTGATTTGACACCCTACGAGCAGTACTTC,CASSDLTPYEQYF
-,TRBJ2-7,TRBV5-4,TRBD2,TGTGCCAGCAGCTTGGGGGGGACTAACTCCTACGAGCAGTACTTC,CASSLGGTNSYEQYF
-,TRBJ1-1,TRBV18,TRBD1,TGTGCCAGCTCACCCCGGGGACAGGCCACGAACACTGAAGCTTTCTTT,CASSPRGQATNTEAFF
-,TRBJ2-7,TRBV29-1,TRBD1,TGCAGCGCCCGACAGGGGTTAGATTACGAGCAGTACTTC,CSARQGLDYEQYF
-,TRBJ2-7,TRBV28,TRBD1,TGTGCCAGCAGTTTTATGGGGACAGCTCCCTACGAGCAGTACTTC,CASSFMGTAPYEQYF